What follows are 11 T cell receptor beta chains derived from one specimen sequenced in a study of T cells after posttransplantation cyclophosphamide. The data were produced by immunoSEQ multiplex PCR, yet TCRdb's version contains in-frame clones alone and is incomplete. There are about 12,000 clones in the sample, none observed a single time. Sequencing input: PBMCs. These receptors were obtained from a woman aged 40 to 50 in good health, CMV-negative, and a related stem cell transplant donor.

This clone came up many times. The genes are TRBV12-3 or TRBV12-4 and TRBJ2-7, with D unresolved. With 2 bases removed from V and 3 bases from J, the gap between germline ends came to 5 bases. The CDR3 spans 12 residues. CDR3 sequence: CASSLSGYEQYF. The CDR3 coding sequence is TGTGCCAGCAGTTTATCGGGCTACGAGCAGTACTTC.

In this sample, this clone turned up many times. V is TRBV7-2 and J is TRBJ2-7; perhaps TRBD2 as D (6 bases). CDR1 SGHTA and CDR2 FQGNSA come from the germline V gene. The CDR3 runs 18 residues. Between the trimmed V and J ends, which lost 5 bases and 2 bases, there was a span of 25 bases. CDR3 region: CASSPLRPSTSQAYEQYF. The CDR3 nucleotides read TGTGCCAGCAGCCCACTTCGCCCCTCAACTAGCCAAGCCTACGAGCAGTACTTC.

This clone was counted many times. CDR3 bases: TGTGCCAGCAGTTTAGCACGGGGGGACACTGAAGCTTTCTTT. Translated, it gives CASSLARGDTEAFF. The chain carries TRBV27 and TRBJ1-1; D perhaps matches TRBD1 (5 bases). Trimming removed 2 bases from V and 3 bases from J, with 10 bases in between. The germline V gene encodes CDR1 MNHEY and CDR2 SMNVEV (reference sequence). The CDR3 covers 14 residues.

This clone was detected ten times or more. The V call is TRBV28, the J call TRBJ2-7, with 9 bases lining up with TRBD1. V lost 5 bases, J lost 2 bases, and 7 bases stayed unmatched. The CDR3 is made up of 15 amino acids. The V gene's germline CDR1 is MDHEN and CDR2 SYDVKM. The CDR3 DNA is TGTGCCAGCAGTCGCCCCGGGACAGGGACCTACGAGCAGTACTTC. Translation: CASSRPGTGTYEQYF.

This clone was seen repeatedly, ten times or more. The J gene is TRBJ1-1, the V gene TRBV6-5; 8 bases are a match to TRBD1. V lost 8 bases, J lost 11 bases, and 10 bases stayed unmatched. The CDR3 runs to 12 residues. CDR1 MNHEY and CDR2 SVGAGI come from the germline V gene. The CDR3 is CASSDQGANAFF. For the CDR3, the DNA is TGTGCCAGCTCTGACCAGGGGGCCAATGCTTTCTTT.

This clone was counted ten times or more. This chain connects TRBV29-1 to TRBJ1-1; TRBD1 might be the D (5 bases). The germline gives CDR1 SQVTM, CDR2 ANQGSEA. The CDR3 is 12 residues long. V was clipped by 8 bases and J by 0 bases, with 10 bases between them. CDR3 sequence (DNA): TGCAGCTGGGGGGGAATGAACACTGAAGCTTTCTTT. It specifies CSWGGMNTEAFF.

This clone has at least ten counts. The genes are TRBV4-1 and TRBJ2-7; 9 bases line up with TRBD1. The V segment lost 1 base and the J segment 5 bases; nucleotides outside the gene matches: 6. In germline, CDR1 is MGHRA, CDR2 YSYEKL. The CDR3 length is 15 residues. The CDR3 nucleotides read TGCGCCAGCAGCCAAGTACGGGGACAGGGAGACGAGCAGTACTTC. Translation gives CASSQVRGQGDEQYF.

This clone occurred a few times. This sequence joins TRBV7-8 and TRBJ2-3; D is possibly TRBD2 (7 bases). The CDR3 runs 17 residues. V gave up 5 bases and J gave up 1 base, with 19 bases separating them. The germline V gene has CDR1 SGHVS and CDR2 FQNEAQ. The CDR3 DNA sequence: TGTGCCAGCAGCCGAAGGGGGGGCCGGTCGGGCACAGATACGCAGTATTTT. This sequence encodes CASSRRGGRSGTDTQYF.

In this sample, this clone turned up a few times. The chain carries TRBV15 and TRBJ1-2; 9 bases line up with TRBD1. CDR3 size: 12 residues. Germline loops: CDR1 LNHNV, CDR2 YYDKDF (reference sequence). After removal of 3 bases from V and 7 bases from J, the junction contained 0 bases not matched to a gene. CDR3 sequence (DNA): TGTGCCACCAGCAGGGACAGGGGTGGCTACACCTTC. Amino acid sequence: CATSRDRGGYTF.

The chain employs TRBV11-3 and TRBJ2-3; TRBD2 matches 7 bases. The CDR3 covers 15 residues. The germline gives CDR1 SGHNT, CDR2 YENEEA. The V segment lost 4 bases and the J segment 0 bases; nucleotides outside the gene matches: 4. CDR3 residues: CASSSGLSSTDTQYF. The CDR3 coding sequence is TGTGCCAGCAGCTCGGGACTATCTAGCACAGATACGCAGTATTTT.

There are many counts of this clone. This chain joins TRBV7-2 and TRBJ1-4; D may be TRBD1 (6 bases). There are 15 residues in the CDR3. Germline CDR1 SGHTA, CDR2 FQGNSA. Deletions cut 1 base from V and 7 bases from J, with 13 bases between. CDR3 in DNA: TGTGCCAGCAGCTTAGGACGAGGGGGGGTTGAAAAACTGTTTTTT. It translates to CASSLGRGGVEKLFF.